This T cell receptor (beta chain) was found in a study of OX40 agonist ivuxolimab in advanced cancers. Whole-study context: Mean age 60 years, range roughly 20 to 85; around 80% male.

Patients were ineligible given autoimmune disease history or systemic immunosuppression. By sample fraction, this clone is large. Profiled with immunoSEQ multiplex PCR; TCRdb holds only in-frame clones, not every one. The repertoire includes some 45,000 clones, around 80% of them detected once, and roughly 2.6% sits in the top ten. The V gene lost 3 bases and the J gene lost 3 bases, with 14 bases spanning the gap. Germline-derived CDR1 and CDR2 are MGHRA and YSYEKL. This CDR3 contains 15 residues. The sample consisted of CD4+ or CD8+ T cells sorted from blood, taken in a trial of the OX40 agonist ivuxolimab. This sequence joins TRBV4-1 and TRBJ1-1; D remains ambiguous. This sequence originates from an adult with an advanced solid tumor such as melanoma, head and neck, liver or kidney cancer. CDR3 residues: CASSQYAATYTEAFF. CDR3 DNA sequence: TGCGCCAGCAGCCAGTACGCCGCTACTTACACTGAAGCTTTCTTT.